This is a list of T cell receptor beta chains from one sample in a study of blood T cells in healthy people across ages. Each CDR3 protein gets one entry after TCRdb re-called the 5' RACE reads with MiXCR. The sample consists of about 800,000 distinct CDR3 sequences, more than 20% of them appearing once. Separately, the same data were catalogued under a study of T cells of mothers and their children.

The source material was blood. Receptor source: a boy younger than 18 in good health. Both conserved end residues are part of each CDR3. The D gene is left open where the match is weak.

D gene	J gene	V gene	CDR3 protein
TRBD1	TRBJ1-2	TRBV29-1	CSVRQGAGYGYTF
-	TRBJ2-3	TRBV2	CASSESSGTDTQYF
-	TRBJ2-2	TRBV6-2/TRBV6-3	CASSLSGYSTGELFF
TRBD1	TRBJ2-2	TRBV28	CASTSYWTGNTGELFF
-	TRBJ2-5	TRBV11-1	CASSLEGGKETQYF
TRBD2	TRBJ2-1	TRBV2	CASSELAGGPNEQFF
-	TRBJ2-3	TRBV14	CASSPVRTDTQYF
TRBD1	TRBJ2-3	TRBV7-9	CASSSGTARTDTQYF
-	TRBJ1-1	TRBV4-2	CASSPRTQVPASEAFF
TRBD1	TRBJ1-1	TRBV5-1	CASSRRDSNFRNTEAFF
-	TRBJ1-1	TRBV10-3	CAISGVSEAFF
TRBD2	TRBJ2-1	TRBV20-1	CSDGGGARNEQFF
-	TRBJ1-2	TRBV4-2	CASSQERGSQYGYTF
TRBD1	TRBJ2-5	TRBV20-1	CSARTGSDQETQYF
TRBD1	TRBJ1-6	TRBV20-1	CSARDTAGGTLHF
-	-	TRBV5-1	CASSLGMYTYEQYF